Reported below is one T cell receptor (beta chain). This clone was observed a few times. This receptor's antigen is unknown. One base away there is no much larger clone; base qualities are not given. These data belong to a study of cytomegalovirus exposure and HLA in healthy donors (dated by TCRdb to between 2016 and 2019). The study in broad terms: An earlier analysis of roughly 500 of the donors reported 276 Gb of sequence data and approximately 120 million unique TCR beta sequences obtained from roughly 170 million T cells. Roughly 300 gigabases of sequencing data and around 85 million unique TCR sequences made up an early release that covered fewer than 650 HLA-typed donors. The genetic ancestry cluster associated with self-reported Caucasian donors included approximately 85% of the roughly 400 genotyped donors. The study aimed to test whether cataloging public T cell receptors could reveal signatures of past pathogen exposure. The study used immunosequencing to profile the T cell repertoires of approximately 630 subjects and linked those repertoires to cytomegalovirus serostatus. In addition to the first cohort of 666 subjects, a separate validation cohort of approximately 110 different subjects was used. To predict cytomegalovirus infection status, the study brought together high-throughput TCR immunosequencing, statistical association of individual TCRs with disease status, and machine learning. In a later analysis, previously published TCR beta repertoires from several hundred donors were re-analyzed and high-resolution HLA genotyping was added so that TCR occurrence patterns could be studied. The later analysis used no new phenotypic data to find candidate immune exposures, relying instead on TCR beta sequences and their occurrence across donors. In an earlier analysis of a few hundred of the donors, high-throughput TCR beta sequencing was used to judge whether each TCR beta V gene segment behaved as functional or pseudogenic. Donor age, sex, ethnicity and CMV serostatus were compiled together with the repertoire data. A later genetic analysis used genome-wide SNP genotypes for about 55% of the 666 donors, treating that subset as a discovery cohort. All discovery cohort repertoires had been generated on a single sequencing platform. Both class I and class II loci were covered by HLA typing, at four-digit resolution. The number of typed donors differed by locus: about 629-640 for A, B, C, DRB1 and DQB1; some 540 for DQA1; roughly 600 for DPA1; and around 490 for DPB1. A few DR-DQ haplotypes were treated as single units for association and clustering because of strong linkage in the cohort. Across some 400 genotyped donors of the cohort, an average of about 250,000 unique TCR beta nucleotide sequences per donor were sequenced, and roughly 17% of those sequences were non-productive.

In total, roughly 710 healthy bone marrow donors made up the cohort. All cohort members were sampled while nominally healthy, although unrecorded immune exposures were likely present. The donor tested CMV seropositive and was one of the 289 seropositive cohort members. Every donor gave a peripheral blood sample, and the peripheral blood mononuclear cells from that sample were used for TCR beta sequencing. Genomic DNA extraction from the blood cell samples was performed with the Qiagen DNeasy Blood Extraction Kit. Library generation was performed with the immunoSEQ multiplex PCR assay. A mixture of 60 forward primers for TCR Vbeta segments and 13 reverse primers for TCR Jbeta segments was used in the multiplex PCR. The CDR3 region of rearranged TCR beta genes was amplified from genomic DNA by a multiplex PCR assay. Amplified TCR beta libraries were sequenced as 87-base-pair reads on the Illumina HiSeq System. The paper's data handling went like this. Across the roughly 670 repertoires, a later analysis counted 75 million to 90 million unique TCR beta chains, around 10 million of which were shared by at least two donors. A nearest-neighbor algorithm error-corrected the raw reads and collapsed the reads into unique sequences, merging closely related sequences to remove PCR and sequencing errors. CDR3 sequences were aligned to IMGT reference sequences to assign V, D and J gene segments. For a sequence to be retained, a match of at least six nucleotides to both a V gene segment and a J gene segment was required. A rearrangement was called productive if the CDR3 had no stop codons and remained in frame with V and J, and every other rearrangement was called non-productive. Following IMGT convention, CDR3 was defined as the stretch from the second conserved V-encoded cysteine up to the conserved J-encoded phenylalanine. In an earlier analysis of more than 550 of the donors, sequences lacking an unambiguous match to a single V gene segment were excluded. An earlier analysis of under 750 of the donors called V segments functional above 56.7% productive rearrangements and segregating when the between-donor standard deviation exceeded 5%. A statistical classification framework was developed to diagnose cytomegalovirus status using the catalog of TCR beta chain sequences. In a later analysis, V and J genes were assigned by comparing TCR nucleotide sequences against IMGT/GENE-DB human TR gene sequences. In a later analysis, CDR3 sequences and most-parsimonious VDJ recombination scenarios were assigned using the TCRdist pipeline. A later analysis defined each TCR beta chain by its CDR3 amino acid sequence plus V-gene family, and excluded reads lacking a unique V-gene family. To address suspected cross-contamination and a sequencing artifact, a later analysis removed around 590 highly shared, low-generation-probability nucleotide sequences. For each public chain, a later analysis derived a clonal expansion index from normalized ranks of inferred template counts within each repertoire. In a later analysis, generation probabilities were computed using a VDJ recombination model fitted to out-of-frame rearrangements, and the results were checked against IGoR. In a later analysis, TCR-TCR, TCR-HLA and TCR-CMV co-occurrence was scored with hypergeometric tests, and a repertoire-size bias correction was applied to TCR pairs. False discovery rates were estimated in a later analysis by permuting HLA or CMV assignments 20 times. A later analysis grouped co-occurring TCRs with DBSCAN, adding TCRdist sequence similarity when clustering within HLA-allele-positive subsets. For co-occurrence clustering, repertoires with fewer than 30,000 or more than 120,000 public chains were excluded, along with about five repertoires with anomalous nucleotide sharing. TCRdb took over this immuneACCESS table, retaining in-frame rearrangements with V and J assigned. Such tables are incomplete; in checked studies, under half of the missing clones stem from an unresolved V gene, and the remainder is unexplained. The V and J calls and clone size are taken from that table; D and trimming were inferred from the DNA. The table for this sample lists 90,000 to 130,000 clones; under 70% of them were counted only once. The ten largest clones represent 8% to 9.5% of the sample.

CDR3 length: 14 amino acids, cysteine to phenylalanine. Only the CDR3 DNA stays, 42 bases, in frame from base 1. The germline V gene sets CDR1 to SGHAT and CDR2 to FQNNGV. Deletion took 1 base off V and 1 base off J, with a span of 6 bases between the germline ends. Results the study describes overall, beyond this receptor: In a later analysis, most CMV-associated TCR beta chains were found to appear HLA-restricted, with HLA associations seemingly driven largely by CMV exposure. The sequencing pipeline was judged likely to have produced a cluster of highly shared sequence variants as a technical artifact. The authors suggested that the approach could potentially be generalized to other disease states and immunological phenotypes. In a later analysis, more than 15,000 TCR beta sequences were associated with specific HLA alleles at a false discovery rate of 0.05. CMV serostatus was the only immune exposure information available for the cohort. Compared with equally common non-associated chains, HLA-associated TCR beta chains in a later analysis were more clonally expanded and had lower generation probabilities. In this cohort, only TCR beta chains were sequenced, and detectable features were limited by the absence of alpha or paired-chain data. A further reported finding was that TCR beta sequences accurately predicted the HLA-A and HLA-B alleles for most subjects in the first cohort. According to a later analysis, TCR association rates differed among HLA loci, with DRB1 alleles showing the most associated TCRs and HLA-C alleles showing the fewest. Linkage disequilibrium might explain the correlated functional status among segregating V segments, but an unknown experimental factor could not be ruled out. In the study, 150 to 200 TCR beta chains were listed as associated with cytomegalovirus. Because some donors lacked HLA typing at each locus, the association tests relied only on the typed subset. In a later genetic analysis, fewer N-insertions in productive TCRs were reported among donors in an Asian-associated ancestry cluster than the roughly 670-donor mean. In a later genetic analysis, a missense DCLRE1C variant was associated with V-gene and J-gene trimming of TCR beta chains, and the association was replicated in an independent cohort. Broadly in line with IMGT annotations, most TCR beta V segments showed up in productive rearrangements about 90% or about 30% of the time in an earlier analysis of about 500 of the donors. A later analysis reported that several top co-occurrence clusters appeared linked to parvovirus B19, influenza, CMV and Epstein-Barr virus. Assigning TCR associations to individual alleles was difficult when HLA alleles, especially DR and DQ, strongly co-occurred. In both the original and validation cohorts, the classifier was reported to diagnose cytomegalovirus status with high specificity and sensitivity. In vitro tests confirmed that a few of the cytomegalovirus-associated TCR beta chains recognize cytomegalovirus antigens. While some public TCRs were present in many individuals, most TCR sequences turned up only very rarely across donors. Presence/absence analyses assumed roughly uniform sequencing depth across donors, an assumption that may not hold. Some IMGT-functional V segments, including TRBV6-2 and TRBV6-3, could not be told apart with the 87-base-pair reads, so those segments were excluded. Because counts were too low, 15 to 20 rarely observed V segments, including chromosome 9 orphons, were excluded from the earlier analysis of fewer than 650 of the donors.

The TCR was taken from a man aged 25 to 40 in good health and CMV-seropositive. The chain was built from TRBV11-2 and TRBJ2-3; the D segment cannot be called with confidence. Sequencing was carried out using PBMCs. The DNA sequence reads TGTGCCAGCAGCTTAGTGGGCGGCACAGATACGCAGTATTTT. Translated, this gives CASSLVGGTDTQYF.